This T cell receptor (beta chain) originates from a study of beta chain features in type 1 diabetes. The whole isolated RNA underwent reverse transcription, so sequencing captured expressed TCRB transcripts. The data were produced by immunoSEQ multiplex PCR, yet TCRdb's version contains in-frame clones alone and is incomplete. The sample has 250,000 or so clones, over 65% seen once; the top ten hold 0.053%. The purity of all sorted populations exceeded 95%. Germline V gene sequence: CDR1 GTSNPN, CDR2 SVGIG (reference sequence). V lost 1 base, J lost 5 bases, and 9 bases lay in between. There are 12 residues in the CDR3.

The chain is built from TRBV30 and TRBJ2-7, with D perhaps TRBD1 (6 bases). The material sequenced was naive CD4+ T cells from blood. The receptor was isolated from a man aged 25-45 years in good health. CDR3 bases: TGTGCCTGGAGTGGCAGGGGCAACGAGCAGTACTTC. This codes for CAWSGRGNEQYF.